What follows describes a single TCR beta chain. Per the authors' pipeline: For nucleated cells, counts were estimated from reference gene primer amplification. Profiled with immunoSEQ multiplex PCR; TCRdb holds only in-frame clones, not every one. D and trimming come from the DNA, and the V and J calls and clone size come from that table. The sample lists under 30,000 clones, around 87% occurring once. The data belong to a study of blood T cell repertoires in COVID-19. About the study: Spain, Italy and the United States supplied samples that represented acute and convalescent COVID-19. T cells, B-cell-depleted T cells, or PBMCs supplied cDNA or gDNA.

The germline V gene encodes CDR1 KGHSH and CDR2 LQKENI. The V end was cut by 4 bases, the J end by 0 bases, with 12 bases between. The CDR3 consists of 16 residues. The sequenced sample consisted of peripheral blood. The V and J genes are TRBV18 and TRBJ1-4; D gene unclear. The sequence derives from a human donor in a cohort sampled during active COVID-19. The donor label of this sample is uncertain. This CDR3 is CASSLMDAATNEKLFF. The CDR3 region has the DNA TGTGCCAGCTCACTCATGGATGCGGCAACTAATGAAAAACTGTTTTTT.